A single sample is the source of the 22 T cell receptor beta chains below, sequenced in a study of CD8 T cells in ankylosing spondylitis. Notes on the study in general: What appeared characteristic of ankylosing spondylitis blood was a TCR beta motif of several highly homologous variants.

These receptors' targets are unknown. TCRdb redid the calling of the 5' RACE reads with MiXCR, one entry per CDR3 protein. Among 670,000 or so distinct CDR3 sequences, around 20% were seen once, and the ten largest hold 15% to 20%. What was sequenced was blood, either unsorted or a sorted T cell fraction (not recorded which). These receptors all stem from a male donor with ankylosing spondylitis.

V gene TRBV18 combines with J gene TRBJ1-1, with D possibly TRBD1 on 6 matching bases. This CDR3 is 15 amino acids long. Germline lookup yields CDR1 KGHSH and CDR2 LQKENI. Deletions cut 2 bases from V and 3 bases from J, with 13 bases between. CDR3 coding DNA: TGTGCCAGCTCACCAGAGTCGGGGGGCTACACTGAAGCTTTCTTT. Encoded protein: CASSPESGGYTEAFF.

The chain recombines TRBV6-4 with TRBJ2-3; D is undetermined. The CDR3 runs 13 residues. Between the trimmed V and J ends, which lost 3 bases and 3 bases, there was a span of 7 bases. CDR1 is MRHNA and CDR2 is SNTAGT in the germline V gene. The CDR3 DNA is TGTGCCAGCAGTGATAAAGTGACAGATACGCAGTATTTT. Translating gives CASSDKVTDTQYF.

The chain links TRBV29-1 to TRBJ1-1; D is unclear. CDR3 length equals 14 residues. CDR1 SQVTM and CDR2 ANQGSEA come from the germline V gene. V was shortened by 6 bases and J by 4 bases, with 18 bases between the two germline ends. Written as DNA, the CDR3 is TGCAGCGTGCGACCGTCTACGGGTAGCACTGAAGCTTTCTTT. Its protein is CSVRPSTGSTEAFF.

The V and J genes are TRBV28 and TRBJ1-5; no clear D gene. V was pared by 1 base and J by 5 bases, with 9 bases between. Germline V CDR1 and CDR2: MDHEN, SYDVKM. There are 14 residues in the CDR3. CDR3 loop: CASSLLGAYQPQHF. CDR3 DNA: TGTGCCAGCAGTTTATTAGGTGCCTATCAGCCCCAGCATTTT.

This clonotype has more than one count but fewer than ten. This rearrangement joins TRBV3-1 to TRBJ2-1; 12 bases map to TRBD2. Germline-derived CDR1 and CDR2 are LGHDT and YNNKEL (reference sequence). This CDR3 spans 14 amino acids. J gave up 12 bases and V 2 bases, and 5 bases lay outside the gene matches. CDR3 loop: CASSQQASGRGQFF. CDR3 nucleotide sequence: TGTGCCAGCAGCCAACAGGCTAGCGGGAGGGGGCAGTTCTTC.

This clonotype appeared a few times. The CDR3 spells CASSYVARTDTQYF. Written as DNA, the CDR3 is TGTGCCAGCAGTTACGTAGCCAGAACAGATACGCAGTATTTT. V is TRBV6-2 or TRBV6-3 and J is TRBJ2-3; no clear D. Trimming cost V 2 bases and J 3 bases, with 9 bases left between them. This CDR3 is built from 14 residues. Germline V gives CDR1 MNHEY, CDR2 SVGEGT.

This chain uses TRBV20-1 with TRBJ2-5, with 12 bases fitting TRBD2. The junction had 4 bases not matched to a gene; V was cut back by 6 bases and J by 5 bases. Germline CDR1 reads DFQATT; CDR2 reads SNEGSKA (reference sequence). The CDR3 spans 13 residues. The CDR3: CSAPTSGGETQYF. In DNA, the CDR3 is TGCAGTGCCCCGACTAGCGGGGGTGAGACCCAGTACTTC.

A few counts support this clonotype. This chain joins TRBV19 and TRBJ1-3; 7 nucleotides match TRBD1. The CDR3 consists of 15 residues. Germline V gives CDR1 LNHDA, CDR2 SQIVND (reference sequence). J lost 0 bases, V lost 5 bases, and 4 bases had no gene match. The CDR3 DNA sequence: TGTGCCAGTAGTTGGGGACAGCGCTCTGGAAACACCATATATTTT. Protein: CASSWGQRSGNTIYF. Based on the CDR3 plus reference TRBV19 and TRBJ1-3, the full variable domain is DGGITQSPKYLFRKEGQNVTLSCEQNLNHDAMYWYRQDPGQGLRLIYYSQIVNDFQKGDIAEGYSVSREKKESFPLTVTSAQKNPTAFYLCASSWGQRSGNTIYFGEGSWLTVV.

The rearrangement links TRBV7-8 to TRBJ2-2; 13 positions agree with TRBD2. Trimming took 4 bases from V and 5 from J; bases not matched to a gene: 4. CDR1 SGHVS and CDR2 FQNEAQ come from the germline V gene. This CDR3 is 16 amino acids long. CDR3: CASSSLLAGGTGELFF. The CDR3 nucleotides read TGTGCCAGCAGCTCATTACTAGCGGGGGGGACCGGGGAGCTGTTTTTT.

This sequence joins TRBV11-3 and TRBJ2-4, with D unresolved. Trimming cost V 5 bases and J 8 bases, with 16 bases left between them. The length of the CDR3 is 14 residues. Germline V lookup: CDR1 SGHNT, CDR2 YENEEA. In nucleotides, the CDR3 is TGTGCCAGCAGCCTCGGCCAGGCGGTGGACATTCAGTACTTC. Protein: CASSLGQAVDIQYF. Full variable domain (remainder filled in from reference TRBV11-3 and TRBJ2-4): EAGVVQSPRYKIIEKKQPVAFWCNPISGHNTLYWYLQNLGQGPELLIRYENEEAVDDSQLPKDRFSAERLKGVDSTLKIQPAELGDSAVYLCASSLGQAVDIQYFGAGTRLSVL.

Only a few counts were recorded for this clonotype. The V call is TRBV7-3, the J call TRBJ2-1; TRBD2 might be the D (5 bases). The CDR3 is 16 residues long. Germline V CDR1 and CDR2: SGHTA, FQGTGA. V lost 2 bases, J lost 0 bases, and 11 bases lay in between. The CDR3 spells CASSLLGETSYNEQFF. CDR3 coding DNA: TGTGCCAGCAGCTTACTTGGGGAGACCTCCTACAATGAGCAGTTCTTC.

CDR3 amino acids: CASSPGTGTLIAQYF. CDR3 DNA sequence: TGTGCCAGCAGCCCAGGGACCGGCACCCTTATAGCGCAGTATTTT. This chain links TRBV12-3 or TRBV12-4 with TRBJ2-3, with D perhaps given as TRBD1 or TRBD2 (5 bases each). V was shortened by 6 bases and J by 10 bases, with 23 bases between the two germline ends. The length of the CDR3 is 15 residues.

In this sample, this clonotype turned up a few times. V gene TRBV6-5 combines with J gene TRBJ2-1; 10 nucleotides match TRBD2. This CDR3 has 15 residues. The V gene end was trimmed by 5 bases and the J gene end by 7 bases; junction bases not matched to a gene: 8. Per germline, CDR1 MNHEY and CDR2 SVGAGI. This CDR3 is CASSNLAGGRNEQFF. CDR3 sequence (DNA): TGTGCCAGCAGTAACTTAGCGGGAGGAAGGAATGAGCAGTTCTTC.

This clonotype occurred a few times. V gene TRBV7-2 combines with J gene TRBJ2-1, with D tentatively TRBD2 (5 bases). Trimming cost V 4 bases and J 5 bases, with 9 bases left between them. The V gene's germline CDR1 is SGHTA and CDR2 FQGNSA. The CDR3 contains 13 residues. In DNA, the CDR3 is TGTGCCAGCAGCTCGGACTCAAACAATGAGCAGTTCTTC. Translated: CASSSDSNNEQFF.

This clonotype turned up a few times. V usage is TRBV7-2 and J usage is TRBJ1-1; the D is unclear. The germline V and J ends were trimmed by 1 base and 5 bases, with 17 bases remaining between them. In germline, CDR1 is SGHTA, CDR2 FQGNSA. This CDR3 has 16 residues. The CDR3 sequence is CASSLVYGSAGTEAFF. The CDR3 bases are TGTGCCAGCAGCTTAGTATACGGGTCAGCGGGGACTGAAGCTTTCTTT.

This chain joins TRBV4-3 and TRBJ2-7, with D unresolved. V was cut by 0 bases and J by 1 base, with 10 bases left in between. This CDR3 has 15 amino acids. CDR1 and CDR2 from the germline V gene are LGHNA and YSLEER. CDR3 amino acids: CASSQDYLDSYEQYF. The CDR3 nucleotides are TGCGCCAGCAGCCAAGATTACTTAGATTCCTACGAGCAGTACTTC.

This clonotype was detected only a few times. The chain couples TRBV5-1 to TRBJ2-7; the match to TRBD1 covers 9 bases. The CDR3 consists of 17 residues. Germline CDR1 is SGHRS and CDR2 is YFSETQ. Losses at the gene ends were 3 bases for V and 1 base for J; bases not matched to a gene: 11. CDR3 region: CASSWNTGGVSSYEQYF. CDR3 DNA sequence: TGCGCCAGCAGCTGGAATACAGGGGGCGTAAGTTCCTACGAGCAGTACTTC.

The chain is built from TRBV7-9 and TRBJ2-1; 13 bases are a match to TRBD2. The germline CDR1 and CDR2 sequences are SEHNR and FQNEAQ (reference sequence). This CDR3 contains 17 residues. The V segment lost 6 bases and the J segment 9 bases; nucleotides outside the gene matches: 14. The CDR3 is CASRTRTSGGYQGEQFF. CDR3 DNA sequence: TGTGCCAGCAGAACGCGGACTAGCGGGGGTTACCAGGGTGAGCAGTTCTTC. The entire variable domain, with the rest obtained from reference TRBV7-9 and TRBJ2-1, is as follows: DTGVSQNPRHKITKRGQNVTFRCDPISEHNRLYWYRQTLGQGPEFLTYFQNEAQLEKSRLLSDRFSAERPKGSFSTLEIQRTEQGDSAMYLCASRTRTSGGYQGEQFFGPGTRLTVL.

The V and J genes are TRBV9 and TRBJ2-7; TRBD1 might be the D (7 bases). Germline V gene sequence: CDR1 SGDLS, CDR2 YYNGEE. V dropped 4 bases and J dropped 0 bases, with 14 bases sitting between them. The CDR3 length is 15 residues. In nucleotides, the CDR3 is TGTGCCAGCAGCACAGGGGACTCGGGCTCCTACGAGCAGTACTTC. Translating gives CASSTGDSGSYEQYF.

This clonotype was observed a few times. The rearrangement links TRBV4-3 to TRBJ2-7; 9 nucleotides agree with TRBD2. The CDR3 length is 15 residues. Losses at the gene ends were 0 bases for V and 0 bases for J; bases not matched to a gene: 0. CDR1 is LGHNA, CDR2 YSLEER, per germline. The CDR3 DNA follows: TGCGCCAGCAGCCAAGATAGCGGGAGCTCCTACGAGCAGTACTTC. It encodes CASSQDSGSSYEQYF.

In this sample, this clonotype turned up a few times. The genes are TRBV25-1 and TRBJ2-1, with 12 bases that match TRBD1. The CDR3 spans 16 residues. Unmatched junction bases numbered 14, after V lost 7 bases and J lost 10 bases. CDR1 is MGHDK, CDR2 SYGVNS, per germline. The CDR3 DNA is TGTGCCAGCACCTCTTCCGGGACAGGGGGCCGCGGGGAGCAGTTCTTC. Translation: CASTSSGTGGRGEQFF.

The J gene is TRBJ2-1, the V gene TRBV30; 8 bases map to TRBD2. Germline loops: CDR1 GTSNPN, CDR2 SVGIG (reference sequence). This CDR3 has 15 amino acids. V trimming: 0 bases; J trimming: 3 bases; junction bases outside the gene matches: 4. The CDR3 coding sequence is TGTGCCTGGAGTGTTGGTACTAGCGGCTACAATGAGCAGTTCTTC. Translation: CAWSVGTSGYNEQFF.